Shown below are 25 T cell receptor beta chains from a single sample sequenced in a study of blood T cell repertoires in COVID-19. Clones were sequenced by immunoSEQ multiplex PCR, and TCRdb holds only the in-frame ones, with some missing. The table records over 150,000 clones, more than 75% of them present only once. Sequencing was performed on peripheral blood. The receptors were gathered from a woman aged 60-75 years with COVID-19, enrolled during active disease.

The rearrangement links TRBV7-3 to TRBJ1-1, with D unclear. The ends were cut back, 3 bases at V and 7 bases at J, with 12 bases in the middle. This CDR3 contains 13 residues. Germline lookup yields CDR1 SGHTA and CDR2 FQGTGA. The CDR3 DNA is TGTGCCAGCAGCTTGAGGGCCGAGGGTGAAGCTTTCTTT. Protein sequence: CASSLRAEGEAFF.

This clone was seen a single time. The chain links TRBV6-5 to TRBJ1-1, with no clear D. The CDR3 runs to 11 residues. Per the germline V gene, CDR1 is MNHEY and CDR2 is SVGAGI. The V and J ends lost 4 bases and 7 bases respectively, with 7 bases between them. CDR3 residues: CASSFVGEAFF. The CDR3 DNA is TGTGCCAGCAGTTTTGTCGGTGAAGCTTTCTTT.

V is TRBV6-1 and J is TRBJ2-7; TRBD2 matches 9 bases. The germline CDR1 and CDR2 sequences are MNHNS and SASEGT. CDR3 length: 15 amino acids. J gave up 1 base and V 5 bases, and 6 bases lay outside the gene matches. For the CDR3, the DNA is TGTGCCAGCAGTACTAGGGCGGGAGGGTCCTACGAGCAGTACTTC. Encoded protein: CASSTRAGGSYEQYF.

The chain recombines TRBV12-3 or TRBV12-4 with TRBJ2-1, with 7 positions matching TRBD2. Unmatched junction bases numbered 7, after V lost 6 bases and J lost 8 bases. The CDR3 spans 13 residues. The CDR3 bases are TGTGCCAGCAGGACGACTAGCTTAGATGAGCAGTTCTTC. Translation gives CASRTTSLDEQFF.

V usage is TRBV19 and J usage is TRBJ2-1, with 7 bases matching TRBD1. The V segment lost 3 bases and the J segment 8 bases; nucleotides outside the gene matches: 7. Per the germline V gene, CDR1 is LNHDA and CDR2 is SQIVND (reference sequence). CDR3 size: 14 residues. The chain's CDR3 is CASSIQTGYDEQFF. The CDR3 nucleotides are TGTGCCAGTAGTATCCAGACAGGGTACGATGAGCAGTTCTTC.

The chain uses TRBV11-2 and TRBJ2-5; tentatively, D is TRBD2 (6 bases). CDR3 length: 15 residues. Germline CDR1 and CDR2: SGHAT and FQNNGV. The germline V and J ends were trimmed by 1 base and 5 bases, with 14 bases remaining between them. The CDR3 DNA follows: TGTGCCAGCAGCTTAGCGGGGGAACCCCGGGAGACCCAGTACTTC. This encodes CASSLAGEPRETQYF.

The genes are TRBV27 and TRBJ1-6; 7 bases match TRBD1. Germline values: CDR1 MNHEY, CDR2 SMNVEV (reference sequence). With V trimmed by 5 bases and J by 5 bases, 9 bases remained unmatched. The CDR3 totals 16 residues. The DNA for the CDR3 is TGTGCCAGCAGTCCAGACCCGACAGGGAATAATTCACCCCTCCACTTT. This encodes CASSPDPTGNNSPLHF.

V usage is TRBV7-9 and J usage is TRBJ1-4; D gene uncertain. Germline-derived CDR1 and CDR2 are SEHNR and FQNEAQ (reference sequence). V dropped 5 bases and J dropped 5 bases, with 12 bases sitting between them. The CDR3 extends over 14 amino acids. CDR3: CASSPGVGNEKLFF. CDR3 coding DNA: TGTGCCAGCAGCCCTGGAGTCGGGAATGAAAAACTGTTTTTT.

This clone was counted between two and nine times. The chain recombines TRBV2 with TRBJ1-6, with a possible D match to TRBD1 (5 bases). V was trimmed by 5 bases and J by 7 bases, leaving 15 bases between them. Germline V gene lookup returns CDR1 SNHLY and CDR2 FYNNEI. CDR3 length equals 15 residues. The CDR3 bases are TGTGCCAGCAGTCGAGGTCAGGGAGGCAATTCACCCCTCCACTTT. The encoded protein is CASSRGQGGNSPLHF.

Only one count was recorded for this clone. The V gene is TRBV11-3, the J gene TRBJ1-1; the D is unclear. The germline gives CDR1 SGHNT, CDR2 YENEEA. The CDR3 covers 13 residues. Trimming took off 1 base at V and 7 bases at J, with 10 bases between the two ends. The CDR3 loop reads CASSLGEAYEAFF. The CDR3 DNA sequence: TGTGCCAGCAGCTTAGGGGAGGCCTATGAAGCTTTCTTT. The entire variable domain, with the rest obtained from reference TRBV11-3 and TRBJ1-1, is as follows: EAGVVQSPRYKIIEKKQPVAFWCNPISGHNTLYWYLQNLGQGPELLIRYENEEAVDDSQLPKDRFSAERLKGVDSTLKIQPAELGDSAVYLCASSLGEAYEAFFGQGTRLTVV.

The rearrangement joins TRBV6-5 to TRBJ1-2; D is unresolved. Germline V gene sequence: CDR1 MNHEY, CDR2 SVGAGI. This CDR3 has 15 residues. The V end lost 6 bases, the J end lost 8 bases, and 22 bases lay between the germline ends. DNA for the CDR3: TGTGCCAGCAGGCCCGGATCCGACGGCTGGAGGGGCTACACCTTC. Amino acids: CASRPGSDGWRGYTF.

J is TRBJ2-7 and V is TRBV5-1, with D perhaps matching TRBD2 (6 bases). The germline V gene encodes CDR1 SGHRS and CDR2 YFSETQ. Trimming removed 4 bases from V and 4 bases from J, with 12 bases in between. The CDR3 consists of 13 residues. The CDR3 here is CASSTGTRYEQYF. The CDR3 nucleotides read TGCGCCAGCAGCACCGGGACTCGATACGAGCAGTACTTC.

The J gene is TRBJ1-1, the V gene TRBV6-6, with TRBD1 matching 10 bases. This CDR3 region has 15 residues. The germline V gene encodes CDR1 MNHNY and CDR2 SVGAGI (reference sequence). The J segment lost 4 bases and the V segment lost 0 bases, leaving 2 bases of the junction unmatched. As DNA, the CDR3 is TGTGCCAGCAGTTACTCGGGACAGGGGCTCACTGAAGCTTTCTTT. Translation: CASSYSGQGLTEAFF.

A few counts support this clone. Written as DNA, the CDR3 is TGTGCCAGCCAGGCCTACAATGAGCAGTTCTTC. Translating it yields CASQAYNEQFF. The V call is TRBV2, the J call TRBJ2-1; D is unresolved. V was shortened by 8 bases and J by 2 bases, with 4 bases between the two germline ends. The CDR3 length is 11 residues. Germline V gene sequence: CDR1 SNHLY, CDR2 FYNNEI.

This clone was found a few times. The gene calls are TRBV5-1 and TRBJ1-1; D possibly corresponds to TRBD1 (6 bases). Germline-derived CDR1 and CDR2 are SGHRS and YFSETQ. CDR3 length equals 13 residues. The V and J ends lost 0 bases and 7 bases respectively, with 10 bases between them. CDR3 DNA sequence: TGCGCCAGCAGCTTGGACAGGGTCGGTGAAGCTTTCTTT. Amino acid sequence: CASSLDRVGEAFF.

The rearrangement links TRBV5-1 to TRBJ1-3; TRBD1 matches 8 bases. The CDR3 contains 19 residues. The V gene end was trimmed by 0 bases and the J gene end by 2 bases; junction bases not matched to a gene: 13. Germline V gene sequence: CDR1 SGHRS, CDR2 YFSETQ. CDR3 residues: CASSLGALSGTGAGNTIYF. As DNA, the CDR3 is TGCGCCAGCAGCTTGGGGGCCCTTTCCGGGACAGGTGCTGGAAACACCATATATTTT.

This clone was detected only once. The V and J genes are TRBV2 and TRBJ1-5; D is unclear. The V gene's germline CDR1 is SNHLY and CDR2 FYNNEI. The V gene lost 2 bases and the J gene lost 1 base, with 6 bases spanning the gap. This CDR3 region has 14 residues. The CDR3 DNA reads as TGTGCCAGCAGTGAACGGAGAAGCAATCAGCCCCAGCATTTT. It encodes CASSERRSNQPQHF.

The chain joins TRBV9 to TRBJ1-5; D remains ambiguous. The V gene's germline CDR1 is SGDLS and CDR2 YYNGEE. The ends were cut back, 0 bases at V and 7 bases at J, with 8 bases in the middle. The CDR3 sequence is 13 residues long. CDR3 in amino acids: CASSVGFGQPQHF. DNA for the CDR3: TGTGCCAGCAGCGTAGGGTTTGGCCAGCCCCAGCATTTT.

The chain employs TRBV30 and TRBJ1-3; a weak D match, TRBD1 (5 bases). CDR1 and CDR2 from the germline V gene are GTSNPN and SVGIG (reference sequence). V shed 1 base and J shed 0 bases, with 7 bases lying between them. This CDR3 has 14 residues. CDR3 coding DNA: TGTGCCTGGAGTGCAGGGAACTCTGGAAACACCATATATTTT. Encoded protein: CAWSAGNSGNTIYF.

The V gene is TRBV7-8, the J gene TRBJ2-3; D possibly corresponds to TRBD1 (6 bases). Germline V gene sequence: CDR1 SGHVS, CDR2 FQNEAQ. Trimming removed 0 bases from V and 5 bases from J, with 12 bases in between. This CDR3 spans 15 amino acids. Here the CDR3 reads CASSLAQGTVDTQYF. The DNA for the CDR3 is TGTGCCAGCAGCTTAGCGCAGGGGACGGTAGATACGCAGTATTTT.

This clone was recorded only once. The rearrangement joins TRBV7-9 to TRBJ1-1; no clear D. The CDR3 sequence is 13 residues long. V was clipped by 9 bases and J by 5 bases, with 16 bases between them. Germline assignment: CDR1 SEHNR and CDR2 FQNEAQ (reference sequence). DNA of the CDR3: TGTGCCAGAACCTTGGTGGAGGGTACTGAAGCTTTCTTT. This gives the protein CARTLVEGTEAFF.

The chain links TRBV4-1 to TRBJ2-2, with no clear D. From germline, CDR1 is MGHRA and CDR2 YSYEKL. The CDR3 covers 14 residues. V shed 0 bases and J shed 4 bases, with 6 bases lying between them. Written as DNA, the CDR3 is TGCGCCAGCAGCCAAGATAGAGTCACCGGGGAGCTGTTTTTT. It is translated as CASSQDRVTGELFF.

This clone has just a few counts. V is TRBV5-1 and J is TRBJ2-7, with a weak D call TRBD2 (5 bases). Trimming took off 1 base at V and 6 bases at J, with 8 bases between the two ends. This CDR3 spans 12 amino acids. Germline values: CDR1 SGHRS, CDR2 YFSETQ. The CDR3: CASSLRGFEQYV. The CDR3 bases are TGCGCCAGCAGCTTGCGGGGTTTCGAGCAGTACGTC.

The chain carries TRBV6-5 and TRBJ2-2; 8 nucleotides match TRBD2. Germline assignment: CDR1 MNHEY and CDR2 SVGAGI. CDR3 length equals 16 residues. The ends lost 2 bases at V and 4 bases at J; junction bases unmatched: 6. Here the CDR3 reads CASSYGSGSFTGELFF. The DNA for the CDR3 is TGTGCCAGCAGTTACGGGAGCGGGAGCTTCACCGGGGAGCTGTTTTTT.

The rearrangement joins TRBV5-6 to TRBJ2-5, with a tentative D call TRBD1 (6 bases). The germline V and J ends were trimmed by 0 bases and 5 bases, with 17 bases remaining between them. CDR1 and CDR2 (germline): SGHDT, YYEEEE. The CDR3 is 16 residues long. CDR3 sequence (DNA): TGTGCCAGCAGCTTGGGTTGGGGGCGGATTCGGGAGACCCAGTACTTC. Protein: CASSLGWGRIRETQYF. The whole variable domain, filled in from reference TRBV5-6 and TRBJ2-5, reads DAGVTQSPTHLIKTRGQQVTLRCSPKSGHDTVSWYQQALGQGPQFIFQYYEEEERQRGNFPDRFSGHQFPNYSSELNVNALLLGDSALYLCASSLGWGRIRETQYFGPGTRLLVL.